The TCR beta chain described here comes from a study of regulatory T cells in long-lasting Graves disease (dated by TCRdb to the early 2020s). About the study as a whole: Persistent Graves' disease meant more than 5 years of antithyroid drug treatment with TSH receptor autoantibodies that stayed positive. Persistent Graves' disease patients were compared with newly diagnosed Graves' disease patients by peripheral blood TCR sequencing and RNA sequencing. The study took place in China and was registered as a clinical trial. A total of around 35 samples underwent TCR sequencing, from 13 patients with persistent Graves' disease and about 20 patients with newly diagnosed Graves' disease. Persistent Graves' disease patients in the clinical cohort had taken antithyroid drugs for about 10.3 years on average. Overall results and qualifications from the work: Because the primary lesion, thyroid tissue, could not be accessed, the study looked at peripheral blood alone. Compared with newly diagnosed patients, patients with persistent Graves' disease had lower TCR Shannon entropy and fewer highly expanded clones, which suggests clonal expansion. TRBV28, TRBJ1-2 and TRBJ2-5 were preferentially used in persistent disease, while TRBV20-1 and TRBJ2-1 were favored in newly diagnosed disease. A larger number of public clonotypes was shared among persistent patients (under 3,000) than among newly diagnosed patients (approximately 930). Only the TCR beta chain was sequenced and analyzed. As a limitation, the authors acknowledged that the small sample size may reduce accuracy.

The time point label for this specimen denotes: persistent/refractory GD, antithyroid drugs over 5 years with positive TRAb. For both TCR sequencing and RNA sequencing, RNA was extracted from PBMCs using TRIzol. The diagnosis of Graves' disease followed American Thyroid Association guidelines. Patients for the study were recruited at an endocrinology department in Xi'an, China. Each patient gave around 9 milliliters of peripheral blood, collected in an EDTA anticoagulant tube. Ficoll Paque Plus density gradient separation was used to isolate PBMCs, and no further T cell sorting was done. An Agilent 2100 Bioanalyzer and agarose gel were used to assess RNA quality, and a NanoDrop 2000 was used to measure RNA concentration. Germline trimming: 4 bases from V, 5 bases from J; junction bases outside gene matches: 0. From its cysteine to its phenylalanine, the CDR3 spans 14 amino acids. Of the read, only the CDR3 DNA is kept; its 42 bases are in frame from base 1. The germline V gene encodes CDR1 SGHVS and CDR2 FQNEAQ.

Library generation was performed with multiplex PCR. The sequencer listed for this sample is Illumina HiSeq 4000. TCR beta libraries were built with iRepertoire HTBI primers and Arm-PCR amplification of CDR3 regions. Gel purification was performed on PCR products prior to sequencing. Processing in the source paper ran as follows. Gene usage analysis of CDR3 amino acid clonotypes relied on the roughly 60 TRBV and 14 TRBJ segments identified across samples. Filtered high-quality paired reads were merged into contigs using COPE and FqMerger. BLAST was used to align contigs to IMGT TRBV, TRBD and TRBJ reference genes, and CDR3 was defined according to IMGT. Any clonotype with a frequency above 0.1% was classified as a highly expanded clone. Shannon entropy was used to measure repertoire diversity, and the Gini coefficient was used to measure V-J evenness. Clonotypes shared by more than one individual were considered public. TCRdb took the public reads, trimmed them with fastp at Q25, ran MiXCR for clone calling and kept in-frame beta chains. Identical CDR3 protein sequences are pooled into one entry, listed with their most common genes and DNA. TCRdb, not the original authors, processed these V and J calls. This sample holds over 650,000 distinct CDR3 sequences; around 32% were observed only once. The leading ten clones occupy 40% to 55% of the sample.

This clonotype was seen a handful of times. Its antigen remains undetermined. No base quality values were provided; no much bigger clone lies one nucleotide off. The receptor comes from a female donor with Graves disease. Sequencing used peripheral blood mononuclear cells (PBMCs), obtained when the disease was refractory, from a patient treated with antithyroid drugs. The sequence links TRBV7-8 to TRBJ1-6, with TRBD1 identical over 9 junction bases. The sequence in DNA is TGTGCCAGCAGCTGGGACAGGGATAATTCACCCCTCCACTTT. Its protein reads: CASSWDRDNSPLHF.